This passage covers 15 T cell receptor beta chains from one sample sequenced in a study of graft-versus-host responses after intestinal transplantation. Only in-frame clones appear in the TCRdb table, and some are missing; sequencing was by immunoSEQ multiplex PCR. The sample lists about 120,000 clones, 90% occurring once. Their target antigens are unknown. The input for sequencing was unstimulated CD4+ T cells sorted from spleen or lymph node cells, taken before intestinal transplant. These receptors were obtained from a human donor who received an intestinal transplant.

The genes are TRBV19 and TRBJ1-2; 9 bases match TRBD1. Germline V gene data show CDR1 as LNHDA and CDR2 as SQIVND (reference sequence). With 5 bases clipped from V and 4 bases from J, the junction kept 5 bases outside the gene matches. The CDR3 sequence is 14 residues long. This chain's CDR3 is CASSVQGATYGYTF. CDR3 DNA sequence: TGTGCCAGTAGTGTACAGGGGGCGACCTATGGCTACACCTTC.

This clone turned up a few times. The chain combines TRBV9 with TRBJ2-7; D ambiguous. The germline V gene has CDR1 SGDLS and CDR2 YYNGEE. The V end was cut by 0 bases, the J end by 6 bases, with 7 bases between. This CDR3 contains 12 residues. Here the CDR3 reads CASSVAPGEQYF. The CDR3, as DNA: TGTGCCAGCAGCGTAGCGCCCGGCGAGCAGTACTTC.

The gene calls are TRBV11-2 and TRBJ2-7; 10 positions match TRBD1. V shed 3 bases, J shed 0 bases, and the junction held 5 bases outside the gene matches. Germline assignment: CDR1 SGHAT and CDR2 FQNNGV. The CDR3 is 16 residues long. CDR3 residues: CASSFGTGVSSYEQYF. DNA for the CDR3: TGTGCCAGCAGCTTCGGGACAGGGGTTAGCTCCTACGAGCAGTACTTC.

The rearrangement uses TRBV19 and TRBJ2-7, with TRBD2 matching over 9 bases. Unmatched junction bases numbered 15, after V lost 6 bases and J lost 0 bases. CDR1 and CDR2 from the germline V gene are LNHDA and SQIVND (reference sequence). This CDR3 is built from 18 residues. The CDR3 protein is CASSLTLRSGGYSYEQYF. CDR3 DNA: TGTGCCAGTAGCCTAACCCTTCGTAGCGGGGGTTACTCCTACGAGCAGTACTTC.

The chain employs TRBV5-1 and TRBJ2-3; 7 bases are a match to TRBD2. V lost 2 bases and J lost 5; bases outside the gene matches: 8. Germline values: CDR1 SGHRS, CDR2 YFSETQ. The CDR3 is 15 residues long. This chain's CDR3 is CASSLGGSRGDTQYF. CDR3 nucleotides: TGCGCCAGCAGCTTAGGCGGGAGTCGGGGAGATACGCAGTATTTT.

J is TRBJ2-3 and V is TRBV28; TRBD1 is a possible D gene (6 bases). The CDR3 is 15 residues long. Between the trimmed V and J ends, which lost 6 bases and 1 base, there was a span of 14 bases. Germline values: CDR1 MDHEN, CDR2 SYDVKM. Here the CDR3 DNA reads TGTGCCAGCAGGACAGGCTTTTTCCGCACAGATACGCAGTATTTT. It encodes CASRTGFFRTDTQYF.

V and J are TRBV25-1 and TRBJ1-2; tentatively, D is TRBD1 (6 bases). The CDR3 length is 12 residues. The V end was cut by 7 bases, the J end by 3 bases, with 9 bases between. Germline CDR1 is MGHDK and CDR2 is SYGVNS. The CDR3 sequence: CASKGQHYGYTF. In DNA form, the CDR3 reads TGTGCCAGCAAAGGACAGCACTATGGCTACACCTTC.

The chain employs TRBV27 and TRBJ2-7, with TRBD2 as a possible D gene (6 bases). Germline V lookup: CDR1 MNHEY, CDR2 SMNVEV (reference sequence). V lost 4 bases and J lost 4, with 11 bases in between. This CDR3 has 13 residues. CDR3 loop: CASSWGGRYEQYF. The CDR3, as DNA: TGTGCCAGCAGTTGGGGAGGACGATACGAGCAGTACTTC.

The CDR3 DNA reads as TGTGCCAGCAGTCGGGTCACCGGGGAGCTGTTTTTT. This encodes CASSRVTGELFF. The rearrangement uses TRBV9 and TRBJ2-2, with D unresolved. V was trimmed by 5 bases and J by 4 bases, leaving 6 bases between them. CDR3 length: 12 residues. Germline CDR1 is SGDLS and CDR2 is YYNGEE. Drawing the rest from reference TRBV9 and TRBJ2-2, the complete variable domain is DSGVTQTPKHLITATGQRVTLRCSPRSGDLSVYWYQQSLDQGLQFLIQYYNGEERAKGNILERFSAQQFPDLHSELNLSSLELGDSALYFCASSRVTGELFFGEGSRLTVL.

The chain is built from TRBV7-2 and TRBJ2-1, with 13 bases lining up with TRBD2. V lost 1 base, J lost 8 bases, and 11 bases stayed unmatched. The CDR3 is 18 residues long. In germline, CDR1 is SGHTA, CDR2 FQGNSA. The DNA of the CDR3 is TGTGCCAGCAGCTTAGAGCGGGTGACTAGCGGGGGGCGGTATGAGCAGTTCTTC. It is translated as CASSLERVTSGGRYEQFF.

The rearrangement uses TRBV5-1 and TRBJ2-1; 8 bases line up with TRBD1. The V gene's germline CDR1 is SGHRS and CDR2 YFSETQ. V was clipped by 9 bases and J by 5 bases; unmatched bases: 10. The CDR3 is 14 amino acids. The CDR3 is CATAPGTGNNEQFF. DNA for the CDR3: TGCGCCACCGCTCCCGGGACAGGAAACAATGAGCAGTTCTTC. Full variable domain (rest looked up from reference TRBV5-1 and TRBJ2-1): KAGVTQTPRYLIKTRGQQVTLSCSPISGHRSVSWYQQTPGQGLQFLFEYFSETQRNKGNFPGRFSGRQFSNSRSEMNVSTLELGDSALYLCATAPGTGNNEQFFGPGTRLTVL.

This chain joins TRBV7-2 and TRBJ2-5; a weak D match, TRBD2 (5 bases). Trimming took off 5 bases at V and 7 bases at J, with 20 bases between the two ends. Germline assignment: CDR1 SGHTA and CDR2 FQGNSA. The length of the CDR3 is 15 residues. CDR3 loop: CASSLAGGGGATQYF. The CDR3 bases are TGTGCCAGCAGCCTGGCGGGCGGAGGCGGCGCGACCCAGTACTTC. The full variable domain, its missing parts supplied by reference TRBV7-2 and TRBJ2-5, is GAGVSQSPSNKVTEKGKDVELRCDPISGHTALYWYRQSLGQGLEFLIYFQGNSAPDKSGLPSDRFSAERTGGSVSTLTIQRTQQEDSAVYLCASSLAGGGGATQYFGPGTRLLVL.

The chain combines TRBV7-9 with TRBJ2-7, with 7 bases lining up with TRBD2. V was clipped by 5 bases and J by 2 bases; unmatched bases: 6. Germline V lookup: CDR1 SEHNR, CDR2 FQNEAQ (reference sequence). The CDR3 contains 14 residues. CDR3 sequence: CASSPGRVTYEQYF. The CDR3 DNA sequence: TGTGCCAGCAGCCCTGGGAGGGTCACCTACGAGCAGTACTTC.

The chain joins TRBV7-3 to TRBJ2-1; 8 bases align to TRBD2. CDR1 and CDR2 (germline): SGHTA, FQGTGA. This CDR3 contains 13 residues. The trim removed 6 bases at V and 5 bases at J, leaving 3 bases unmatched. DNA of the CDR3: TGTGCCAGCAGTTTTAGCGGGGACAATGAGCAGTTCTTC. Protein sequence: CASSFSGDNEQFF.

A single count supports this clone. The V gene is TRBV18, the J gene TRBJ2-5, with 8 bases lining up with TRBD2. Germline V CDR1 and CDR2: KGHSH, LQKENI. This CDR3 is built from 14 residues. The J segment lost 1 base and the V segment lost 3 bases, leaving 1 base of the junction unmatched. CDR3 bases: TGTGCCAGCTCACCTACTAGCGGCCAAGAGACCCAGTACTTC. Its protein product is CASSPTSGQETQYF.